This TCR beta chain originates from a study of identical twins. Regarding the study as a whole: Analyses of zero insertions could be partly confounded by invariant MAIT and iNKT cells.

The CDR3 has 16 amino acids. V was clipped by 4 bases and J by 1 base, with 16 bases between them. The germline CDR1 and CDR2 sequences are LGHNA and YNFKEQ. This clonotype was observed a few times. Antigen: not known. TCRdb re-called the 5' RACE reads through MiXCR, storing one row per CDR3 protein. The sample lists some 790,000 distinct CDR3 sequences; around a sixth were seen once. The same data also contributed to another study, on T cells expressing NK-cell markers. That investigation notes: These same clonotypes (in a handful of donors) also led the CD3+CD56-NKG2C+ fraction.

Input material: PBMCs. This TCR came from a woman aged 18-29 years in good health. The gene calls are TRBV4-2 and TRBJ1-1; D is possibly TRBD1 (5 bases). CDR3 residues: CASSLGQGGGNTEAFF. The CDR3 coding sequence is TGTGCCAGCAGCCTAGGACAAGGAGGTGGGAACACTGAAGCTTTCTTT.